Included here is one T cell receptor beta chain sequence, with context. This entry belongs to a study of blood T cell repertoires in COVID-19. Across the whole study: Sample material is recorded as cDNA or gDNA derived from T cells, B-cell-depleted T cells, or PBMCs.

Per the authors' pipeline: Reference gene primer amplification in the assay estimated nucleated cell counts. This table comes from immunoSEQ multiplex PCR, and its TCRdb copy is limited to in-frame clones, with some not included. That table is the source of V, J and clone size, and D and trimming were worked out from the DNA. The sample shows fewer than 250,000 clones, roughly 87% of them seen only once. Germline V lookup: CDR1 SGHRS, CDR2 YFSETQ. V dropped 3 bases and J dropped 3; count of bases not matched to a gene: 4. There are 17 residues in the CDR3. Sequenced material: PBMCs or T cells enriched from blood (not recorded which). The rearrangement links TRBV5-1 to TRBJ2-3; 16 nucleotides align to TRBD2. The TCR sequence derives from a woman between 25 and 40 years old with acute COVID-19. CDR3 protein: CASSSGLAGGPTDTQYF. The CDR3 DNA follows: TGCGCCAGCAGCTCGGGACTAGCGGGGGGGCCGACAGATACGCAGTATTTT.